The 21 T cell receptor beta chains below all came from one sample that was sequenced in a study of cytomegalovirus exposure and HLA in healthy donors. Primers included in the PCR were 60 Vbeta and 13 Jbeta primers. The data were produced by immunoSEQ multiplex PCR, yet TCRdb's version contains in-frame clones alone and is incomplete. The table has 140,000 to 150,000 clones, approximately 76% seen once; the top ten hold approximately 1.8%. The sample taken for sequencing was PBMCs. The receptors originated from a man in his forties in good health and CMV-seronegative.

This clone was seen a single time. The rearrangement joins TRBV5-1 to TRBJ2-5; D gene unclear. Germline-derived CDR1 and CDR2 are SGHRS and YFSETQ. The CDR3 sequence is 12 residues long. V lost 4 bases to trimming and J lost 0 bases, with 4 bases between them. CDR3 sequence: CASSPDQETQYF. CDR3 sequence (DNA): TGCGCCAGCAGCCCAGACCAAGAGACCCAGTACTTC.

The chain uses TRBV10-3 and TRBJ2-7; weak D call: TRBD1 (6 bases). CDR3 size: 13 residues. V was cut by 10 bases and J by 2 bases, with 15 bases left in between. Germline-derived CDR1 and CDR2 are ENHRY and SYGVKD. CDR3 amino acids: CATGTAGAYEQYF. CDR3 nucleotide sequence: TGTGCCACAGGGACCGCAGGGGCCTACGAGCAGTACTTC.

The chain links TRBV28 to TRBJ1-2; a possible D gene is TRBD1 (6 bases). Germline values: CDR1 MDHEN, CDR2 SYDVKM. V lost 7 bases and J 6 bases, leaving 15 bases between the germline ends. This CDR3 has 13 amino acids. CDR3 region: CASTDRTADGYTF. The CDR3, as DNA: TGTGCCAGCACCGACAGGACAGCGGATGGCTACACCTTC.

A few counts support this clone. The V and J genes are TRBV6-1 and TRBJ1-6; no clear D gene. This CDR3 is built from 17 residues. Germline V CDR1 and CDR2: MNHNS, SASEGT. V lost 1 base and J lost 0, with 10 bases in between. CDR3 protein: CASSEGNSRSYNSPLHF. The CDR3 nucleotides are TGTGCCAGCAGTGAAGGAAACAGCCGCTCCTATAATTCACCCCTCCACTTT.

This sequence joins TRBV6-5 and TRBJ1-2; 9 bases are shared with TRBD1. The V segment lost 5 bases and the J segment 4 bases; nucleotides outside the gene matches: 5. Germline assignment: CDR1 MNHEY and CDR2 SVGAGI. The CDR3 loop spans 14 amino acids. In DNA form, the CDR3 reads TGTGCCAGCAGTCCCGACAGGGGGGTCTATGGCTACACCTTC. This translates into CASSPDRGVYGYTF.

This clone appeared a few times. The chain uses TRBV5-1 and TRBJ2-1; tentatively, D is TRBD1 (6 bases). V lost 3 bases and J lost 8, with 21 bases in between. The CDR3 extends over 16 amino acids. From germline, CDR1 is SGHRS and CDR2 YFSETQ. CDR3: CASSSGAYVGADEQFF. The CDR3 DNA is TGCGCCAGCAGCTCCGGGGCCTACGTGGGGGCGGATGAGCAGTTCTTC.

This clone has only one observation. The rearrangement joins TRBV4-2 to TRBJ2-1, with D tentatively TRBD2 (6 bases). The CDR3 sequence is 15 residues long. Germline CDR1 reads LGHNA; CDR2 reads YNFKEQ. V dropped 5 bases and J dropped 2 bases, with 13 bases sitting between them. The CDR3 DNA reads as TGTGCCAGCAGCAGCCGGGACTCCACCTACAATGAGCAGTTCTTC. It yields the protein CASSSRDSTYNEQFF.

V is TRBV7-3 and J is TRBJ2-3; 9 bases are shared with TRBD1. The CDR3 consists of 14 residues. Germline V lookup: CDR1 SGHTA, CDR2 FQGTGA. The J segment lost 5 bases and the V segment lost 5 bases, leaving 5 bases of the junction unmatched. The CDR3 sequence is CASSADRGQDTQYF. The CDR3 DNA reads as TGTGCCAGCAGCGCGGACAGGGGCCAAGATACGCAGTATTTT.

V and J are TRBV29-1 and TRBJ1-4; D call uncertain. Trimming took 5 bases from V and 7 from J, leaving 11 bases between them. Germline loops: CDR1 SQVTM, CDR2 ANQGSEA. The CDR3 loop spans 12 amino acids. CDR3 sequence (DNA): TGCAGCGTTATGTCTTACGGTGAAAAACTGTTTTTT. Translation gives CSVMSYGEKLFF.

This clone turned up a few times. V usage is TRBV27 and J usage is TRBJ1-6; 8 bases are shared with TRBD1. This CDR3 is built from 17 residues. The germline V gene has CDR1 MNHEY and CDR2 SMNVEV (reference sequence). Trimming at V came to 4 bases and at J to 5 bases, leaving 10 bases not matched to a gene. CDR3 region: CASSSWGTGGDNSPLHF. The CDR3 nucleotides read TGTGCCAGCAGTTCATGGGGTACAGGGGGGGATAATTCACCCCTCCACTTT.

The V and J genes are TRBV27 and TRBJ2-1; 7 bases are shared with TRBD2. CDR1 MNHEY and CDR2 SMNVEV come from the germline V gene (reference sequence). The CDR3 runs 15 residues. Trimming at V came to 4 bases and at J to 0 bases, leaving 3 bases not matched to a gene. The CDR3 protein is CASSWEGSSYNEQFF. CDR3 bases: TGTGCCAGCAGTTGGGAGGGGAGCTCCTACAATGAGCAGTTCTTC.

The rearrangement uses TRBV5-6 and TRBJ2-1; 13 nucleotides match TRBD2. The germline V gene encodes CDR1 SGHDT and CDR2 YYEEEE. The CDR3 contains 12 residues. The trim removed 1 base at V and 15 bases at J, leaving 1 base unmatched. DNA for the CDR3: TGTGCCAGCAGCTTGACTAGCGGGGGGGGGTTCTTC. Protein: CASSLTSGGGFF.

This clone was detected only a few times. This rearrangement joins TRBV5-4 to TRBJ2-5; TRBD1 matches 9 bases. Losses at the gene ends were 9 bases for V and 4 bases for J; bases not matched to a gene: 13. Germline V lookup: CDR1 SGHNT, CDR2 YYREEE (reference sequence). This CDR3 region has 15 residues. The CDR3 DNA sequence: TGTGCCAACCTTACTCACAGGGGGCGGACAGAGACCCAGTACTTC. The encoded protein is CANLTHRGRTETQYF.

Points on this clone: One end of the junction does not line up with germline, which may come from a read error. The chain has TRBV5-6 and TRBJ2-1; weak D call: TRBD2 (6 bases). Germline V lookup: CDR1 SGHDT, CDR2 YYEEEE. The CDR3 has 13 residues. The CDR3 DNA sequence: TGTGCCAGCGGCTTGTCCGCGGGGAATGAGCAGTTCTTC. Its translation is CASGLSAGNEQFF.

This clone was seen once. V usage is TRBV30 and J usage is TRBJ2-3; TRBD1 aligns across 9 bases. The CDR3 totals 15 residues. Trimming took 5 bases from V and 2 from J; bases not matched to a gene: 8. The germline CDR1 and CDR2 sequences are GTSNPN and SVGIG (reference sequence). The CDR3: CAWYPGTGYTDTQYF. CDR3 in DNA: TGTGCCTGGTATCCCGGGACAGGGTACACAGATACGCAGTATTTT.

This chain uses TRBV9 with TRBJ1-1, with D tentatively TRBD1 (5 bases). This CDR3 region has 15 residues. The V gene lost 4 bases and the J gene lost 5 bases, with 18 bases spanning the gap. The germline V gene encodes CDR1 SGDLS and CDR2 YYNGEE. As DNA, the CDR3 is TGTGCCAGCAGCAAAACGGGGGAGTTAAGGACTGAAGCTTTCTTT. Protein product: CASSKTGELRTEAFF.

The rearrangement links TRBV18 to TRBJ1-4; no clear D. V was shortened by 4 bases and J by 5 bases, with 11 bases between the two germline ends. This CDR3 has 14 residues. Germline V gives CDR1 KGHSH, CDR2 LQKENI. Here the CDR3 DNA reads TGTGCCAGCTCACTTGGCGCAGGAAATGAAAAACTGTTTTTT. This encodes CASSLGAGNEKLFF.

This clone showed up just a few times. The gene calls are TRBV29-1 and TRBJ2-3, with a tentative D call TRBD2 (6 bases). V gave up 7 bases and J gave up 6 bases, with 8 bases separating them. Germline CDR1 is SQVTM and CDR2 is ANQGSEA. This CDR3 spans 10 amino acids. The CDR3 reads CSGAGDTQYF. CDR3 bases: TGCAGCGGCGCGGGGGATACGCAGTATTTT.

The chain recombines TRBV6-5 with TRBJ2-1; 7 nucleotides agree with TRBD2. Germline-derived CDR1 and CDR2 are MNHEY and SVGAGI. V shed 2 bases and J 10 bases; nucleotides not matched to a gene: 5. This CDR3 has 13 amino acids. The CDR3 DNA sequence: TGTGCCAGCAGTTACGACGAGCGGGGAGAGCAGTTCTTC. Residues: CASSYDERGEQFF.

The chain has TRBV6-1 and TRBJ2-2; 7 bases line up with TRBD2. CDR3 length: 15 amino acids. J lost 3 bases, V lost 0 bases, and 1 base had no gene match. Looked up from germline, CDR1 is MNHNS and CDR2 is SASEGT. The CDR3 DNA follows: TGTGCCAGCAGTGAAGCGGGAGGGCACACCGGGGAGCTGTTTTTT. It codes for CASSEAGGHTGELFF.

There are a few counts of this clone. A read error may account for a junction end that differs from germline. The chain combines TRBV7-9 with TRBJ2-1, with 16 bases that match TRBD2. The germline gives CDR1 SEHNR, CDR2 FQNEAQ (reference sequence). This CDR3 contains 17 residues. CDR3 nucleotide sequence: TGTGCCAGCAGGTCGGGACTAGCGGGGGGGGATATACCCCAATCAATCTTC. Its protein product is CASRSGLAGGDIPQSIF.